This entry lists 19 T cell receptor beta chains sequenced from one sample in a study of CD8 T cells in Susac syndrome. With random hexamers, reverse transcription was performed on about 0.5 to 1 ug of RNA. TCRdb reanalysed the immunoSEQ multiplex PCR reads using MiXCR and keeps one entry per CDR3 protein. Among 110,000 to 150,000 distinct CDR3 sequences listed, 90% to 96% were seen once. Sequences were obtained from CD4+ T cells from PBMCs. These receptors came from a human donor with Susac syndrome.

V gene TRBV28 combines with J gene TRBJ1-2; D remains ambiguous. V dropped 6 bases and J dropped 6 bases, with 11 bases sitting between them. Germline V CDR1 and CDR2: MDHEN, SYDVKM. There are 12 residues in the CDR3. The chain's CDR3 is CASSQRIDGYTF. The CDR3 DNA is TGTGCCAGCAGCCAGAGAATAGATGGCTACACCTTC.

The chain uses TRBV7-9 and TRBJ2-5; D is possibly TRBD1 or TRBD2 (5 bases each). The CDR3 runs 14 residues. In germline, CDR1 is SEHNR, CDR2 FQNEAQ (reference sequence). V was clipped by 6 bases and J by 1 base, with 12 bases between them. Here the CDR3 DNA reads TGTGCCAGCAGTTTCACAGGACTCCAAGAGACCCAGTACTTC. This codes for CASSFTGLQETQYF. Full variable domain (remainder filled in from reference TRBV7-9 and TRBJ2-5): DTGVSQNPRHKITKRGQNVTFRCDPISEHNRLYWYRQTLGQGPEFLTYFQNEAQLEKSRLLSDRFSAERPKGSFSTLEIQRTEQGDSAMYLCASSFTGLQETQYFGPGTRLLVL.

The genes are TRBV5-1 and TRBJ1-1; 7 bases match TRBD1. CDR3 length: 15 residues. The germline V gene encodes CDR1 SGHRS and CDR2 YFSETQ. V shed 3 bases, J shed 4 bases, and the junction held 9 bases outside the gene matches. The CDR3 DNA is TGCGCCAGCAGCTGGGGGACAGCGTCTAGCACTGAAGCTTTCTTT. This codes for CASSWGTASSTEAFF. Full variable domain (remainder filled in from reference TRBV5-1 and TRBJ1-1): KAGVTQTPRYLIKTRGQQVTLSCSPISGHRSVSWYQQTPGQGLQFLFEYFSETQRNKGNFPGRFSGRQFSNSRSEMNVSTLELGDSALYLCASSWGTASSTEAFFGQGTRLTVV.

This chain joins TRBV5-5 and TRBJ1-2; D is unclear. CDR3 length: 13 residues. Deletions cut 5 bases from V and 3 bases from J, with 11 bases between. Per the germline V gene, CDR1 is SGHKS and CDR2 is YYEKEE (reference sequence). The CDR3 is CASRRVADYGYTF. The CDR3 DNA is TGTGCCAGCAGGAGGGTCGCGGACTATGGCTACACCTTC.

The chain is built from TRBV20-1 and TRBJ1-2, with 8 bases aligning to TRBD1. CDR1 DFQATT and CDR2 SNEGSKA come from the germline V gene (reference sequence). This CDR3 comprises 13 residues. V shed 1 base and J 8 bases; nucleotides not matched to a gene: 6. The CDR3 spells CSARGQGPGGYTF. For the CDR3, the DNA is TGCAGTGCTAGAGGACAGGGGCCGGGGGGCTACACCTTC.

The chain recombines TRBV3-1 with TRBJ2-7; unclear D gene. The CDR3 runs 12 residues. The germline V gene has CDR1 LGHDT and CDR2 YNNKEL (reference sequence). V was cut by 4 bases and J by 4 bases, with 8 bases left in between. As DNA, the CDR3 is TGTGCCAGCAGCCGGTTGAGGTACGAGCAGTACTTC. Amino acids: CASSRLRYEQYF.

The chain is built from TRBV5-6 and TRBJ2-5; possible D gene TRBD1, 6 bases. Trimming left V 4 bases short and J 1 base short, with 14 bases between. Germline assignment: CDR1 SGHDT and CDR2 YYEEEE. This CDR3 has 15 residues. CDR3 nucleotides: TGTGCCAGCAGCGCAGCGACAGGCCGCCAAGAGACCCAGTACTTC. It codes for CASSAATGRQETQYF. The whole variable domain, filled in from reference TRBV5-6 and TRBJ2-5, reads DAGVTQSPTHLIKTRGQQVTLRCSPKSGHDTVSWYQQALGQGPQFIFQYYEEEERQRGNFPDRFSGHQFPNYSSELNVNALLLGDSALYLCASSAATGRQETQYFGPGTRLLVL.

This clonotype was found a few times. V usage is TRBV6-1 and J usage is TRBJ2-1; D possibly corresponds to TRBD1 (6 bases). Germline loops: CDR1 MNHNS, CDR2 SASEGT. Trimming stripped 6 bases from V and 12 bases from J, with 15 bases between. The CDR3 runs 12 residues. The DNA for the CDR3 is TGTGCCAGCAGCCCCCCCCTGGGGGCGCAGTTCTTC. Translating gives CASSPPLGAQFF.

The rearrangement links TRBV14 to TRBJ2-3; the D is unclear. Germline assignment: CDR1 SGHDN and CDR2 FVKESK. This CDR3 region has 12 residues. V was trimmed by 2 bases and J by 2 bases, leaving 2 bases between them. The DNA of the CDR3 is TGTGCCAGCAGCCAACTCACAGATACGCAGTATTTT. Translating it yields CASSQLTDTQYF.

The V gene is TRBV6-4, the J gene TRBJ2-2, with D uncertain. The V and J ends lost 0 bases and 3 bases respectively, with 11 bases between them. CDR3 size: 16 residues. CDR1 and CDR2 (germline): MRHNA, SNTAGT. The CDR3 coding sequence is TGTGCCAGCAGTGACTCCTTTGGCCGGGACACCGGGGAGCTGTTTTTT. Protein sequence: CASSDSFGRDTGELFF.

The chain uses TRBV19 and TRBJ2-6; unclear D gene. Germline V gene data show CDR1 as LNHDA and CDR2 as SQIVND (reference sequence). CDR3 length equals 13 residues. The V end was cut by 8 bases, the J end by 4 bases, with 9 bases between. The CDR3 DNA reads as TGTGCCAGTGTTAGAATGGGGGCCAACGTCCTGACTTTC. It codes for CASVRMGANVLTF.

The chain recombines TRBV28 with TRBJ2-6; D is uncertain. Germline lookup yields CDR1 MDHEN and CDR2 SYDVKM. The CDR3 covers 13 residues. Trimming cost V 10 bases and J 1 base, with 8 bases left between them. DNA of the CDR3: TGTGCCACCCTTACGTCTGGGGCCAACGTCCTGACTTTC. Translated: CATLTSGANVLTF.

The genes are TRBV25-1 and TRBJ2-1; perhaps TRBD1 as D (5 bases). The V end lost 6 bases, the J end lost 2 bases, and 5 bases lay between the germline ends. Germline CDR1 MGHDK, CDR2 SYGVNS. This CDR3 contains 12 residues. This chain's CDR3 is CASRDTYNEQFF. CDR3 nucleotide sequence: TGTGCCAGCAGGGACACCTACAATGAGCAGTTCTTC.

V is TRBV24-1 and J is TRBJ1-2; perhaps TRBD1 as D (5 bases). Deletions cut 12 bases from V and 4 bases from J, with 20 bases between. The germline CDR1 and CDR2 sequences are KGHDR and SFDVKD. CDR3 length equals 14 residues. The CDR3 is CALGDRDGCYGYTF. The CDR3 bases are TGTGCCTTAGGGGACCGGGACGGATGCTATGGCTACACCTTC.

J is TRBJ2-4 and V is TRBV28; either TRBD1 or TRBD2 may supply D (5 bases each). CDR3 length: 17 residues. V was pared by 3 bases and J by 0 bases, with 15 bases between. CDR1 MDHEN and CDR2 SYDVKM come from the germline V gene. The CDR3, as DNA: TGTGCCAGCAGTTTTGGGGGTACAGTTCTAGCCAAAAACATTCAGTACTTC. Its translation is CASSFGGTVLAKNIQYF.

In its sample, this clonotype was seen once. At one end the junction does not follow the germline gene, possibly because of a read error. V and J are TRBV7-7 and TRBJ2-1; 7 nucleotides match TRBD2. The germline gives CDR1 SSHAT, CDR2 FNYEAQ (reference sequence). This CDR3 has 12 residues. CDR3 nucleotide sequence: TGTGCTAGCAGCGATTCTAGCGGTCGGCAGTTCTTC. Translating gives CASSDSSGRQFF.

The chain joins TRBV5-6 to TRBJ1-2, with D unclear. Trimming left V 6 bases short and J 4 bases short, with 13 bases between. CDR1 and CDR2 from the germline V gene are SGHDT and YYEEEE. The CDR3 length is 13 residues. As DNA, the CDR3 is TGTGCCAGCACCCCCCAGTCTGGCTATGGCTACACCTTC. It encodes CASTPQSGYGYTF.

CDR3 in DNA: TGTGCCAGCAGTGAAAGCCTGTCTCGGGTGGCGACGATCCATGAGCAGTTCTTC. It encodes CASSESLSRVATIHEQFF. The genes are TRBV2 and TRBJ2-1, with unresolved D. The CDR3 has 18 amino acids. From germline, CDR1 is SNHLY and CDR2 FYNNEI. Trimming stripped 2 bases from V and 8 bases from J, with 25 bases between.

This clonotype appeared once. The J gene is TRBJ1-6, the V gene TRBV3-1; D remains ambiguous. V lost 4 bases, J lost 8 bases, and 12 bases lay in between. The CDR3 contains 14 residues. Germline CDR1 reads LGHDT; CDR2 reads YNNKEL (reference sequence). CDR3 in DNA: TGTGCCAGCAGCCTCTCCACTCTCTATTCACCCCTCCACTTT. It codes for CASSLSTLYSPLHF.